This TCR beta chain comes out of a study of T cell clonotyping in hematopoietic cell transplantation. Method: immunoSEQ multiplex PCR; TCRdb's copy keeps in-frame clones and lacks some. Among more than 6,500 clones listed, about 94% were seen once. Findings and caveats of the study: Few recipient clonotypes overlapped donors; over 95% were de novo at given depth. No sorting was done, leaving CD4 and CD8 contributions mixed. Higher Inverse Simpson Index values in graft donor and pretransplant recipient predicted broader posttransplant TCR diversity.

About this clone itself: What it binds is unknown.

Germline V gene lookup returns CDR1 ENHRY and CDR2 SYGVKD. The CDR3 is 16 residues long. Trimming took 4 bases from V and 0 from J; bases not matched to a gene: 5. The receptor's source is a male patient aged 55 to 70 who had an allogeneic stem cell transplant from an unrelated donor, so T cells may come from the graft donor. Some clones in this sample may be carry-over from other donors' samples. Sequencing used peripheral blood mononuclear cells, obtained 30 days after allogeneic stem cell transplant. This rearrangement joins TRBV10-3 to TRBJ2-7; the match to TRBD2 covers 11 bases. This CDR3 reads CAISGLAGGISYEQYF. CDR3 sequence (DNA): TGTGCCATCAGTGGGCTAGCGGGAGGCATCTCCTACGAGCAGTACTTC.